This record concerns one TCR beta chain sequence. This clone was seen once. What antigen it recognizes has not been identified. No much larger clone exists at a distance of one base, and base qualities are not known. The data are from a study of cytomegalovirus exposure and HLA in healthy donors (dated by TCRdb to 2016 to 2017). Turning to the overall study: According to an earlier analysis of 587 of the donors, 150 million to 200 million T cells yielded 120 million or so unique TCR beta sequences and more than 250 Gb of sequence data. Along with the approximately 700-subject first cohort, a separate validation cohort of 120 different subjects was used. All discovery cohort repertoires had been generated on a single sequencing platform. To decide whether each TCR beta V gene segment behaved as functional or pseudogenic, an earlier analysis of over 500 of the donors relied on high-throughput TCR beta sequencing. The number of typed donors differed by locus: about 620-640 for A, B, C, DRB1 and DQB1; 522 for DQA1; about 600 for DPA1; and roughly 450 for DPB1. The study was designed to test whether signatures of past pathogen exposure could be identified by cataloging public T cell receptors. The T cell repertoires of 666 subjects were profiled by immunosequencing and related to cytomegalovirus serostatus. Among about 400 genotyped donors of the cohort, an average of approximately 200,000 unique TCR beta nucleotide sequences was sequenced per donor, of which about 19% were non-productive. Roughly five DR-DQ haplotypes were handled as single units for association and clustering because linkage in the cohort was strong. Donor age, sex, ethnicity and CMV serostatus were compiled alongside the repertoire data. A later genetic analysis took genome-wide SNP genotypes for about three fifths of the roughly 700 donors and used that subset as a discovery cohort. In the later analysis, no new phenotypic data were used to find candidate immune exposures; instead, reliance was placed on TCR beta sequences and their occurrence across donors. Both class I and class II loci were covered by HLA typing, at four-digit resolution. Among the approximately 400 genotyped donors, around 81% belonged to the genetic ancestry cluster associated with self-reported Caucasian donors. High-throughput TCR immunosequencing, statistical association of individual TCRs with disease status, and machine learning were combined to predict cytomegalovirus infection status. An early release that covered about 600 HLA-typed donors contained about 300 gigabases of sequencing data and tens of millions of unique TCR sequences. In a later analysis, previously published TCR beta repertoires from hundreds of donors were re-analyzed and high-resolution HLA genotyping was added so that TCR occurrence patterns could be studied.

Library method: the immunoSEQ multiplex PCR assay. A mixture of 60 forward primers for TCR Vbeta segments and 13 reverse primers for TCR Jbeta segments was used in the multiplex PCR. The CDR3 region of rearranged TCR beta genes was amplified from genomic DNA by a multiplex PCR assay. On the Illumina HiSeq System, the amplified TCR beta libraries were sequenced as 87-base-pair reads. The study's processing was this. A later analysis tallied 75 million to 95 million unique TCR beta chains across the 650 to 750 repertoires, and about 10 million of those chains were shared by two or more donors. Raw reads were error-corrected and collapsed into unique sequences by a nearest-neighbor algorithm in which closely related sequences were merged to remove PCR and sequencing errors. To assign V, D and J gene segments, CDR3 sequences were aligned to IMGT reference sequences. For a sequence to be retained, a match of at least six nucleotides to both a V gene segment and a J gene segment was required. A rearrangement counted as productive if the CDR3 had no stop codons and remained in frame with V and J, and every other rearrangement counted as non-productive. CDR3 was defined according to IMGT convention as the region running from the second conserved V-encoded cysteine to the conserved J-encoded phenylalanine. In an earlier analysis of more than 550 of the donors, sequences lacking an unambiguous match to a single V gene segment were excluded. In an earlier analysis of 587 of the donors, V segments were called functional above 56.7% productive rearrangements and were called segregating when the between-donor standard deviation exceeded 5%. A statistical classification framework was built to diagnose cytomegalovirus status from the catalog of TCR beta chain sequences. A later analysis assigned V and J genes by comparing TCR nucleotide sequences with IMGT/GENE-DB human TR gene sequences. The TCRdist pipeline was used in a later analysis to assign CDR3 sequences and most-parsimonious VDJ recombination scenarios. A later analysis defined each TCR beta chain by its CDR3 amino acid sequence plus V-gene family, and excluded reads lacking a unique V-gene family. In a later analysis, several hundred highly shared, low-generation-probability nucleotide sequences were removed to address suspected cross-contamination and a sequencing artifact. For each public chain, a later analysis derived a clonal expansion index from normalized ranks of inferred template counts within each repertoire. In a later analysis, generation probabilities were computed using a VDJ recombination model fitted to out-of-frame rearrangements, and the results were checked against IGoR. In a later analysis, TCR-TCR, TCR-HLA and TCR-CMV co-occurrence was scored with hypergeometric tests, and a repertoire-size bias correction was applied to TCR pairs. False discovery rates were estimated in a later analysis by permuting HLA or CMV assignments 20 times. In a later analysis, co-occurring TCRs were grouped using DBSCAN, with TCRdist sequence similarity added in when clustering inside HLA-allele-positive subsets. Repertoires with fewer than 30,000 or more than 120,000 public chains, plus five repertoires with anomalous nucleotide sharing, were excluded from co-occurrence clustering. TCRdb provides this immuneACCESS table in a form limited to in-frame rearrangements. Some clones are lacking; in checked studies, under half of them reflect an unresolved V gene, and why the rest are absent is not known. Clone size and the V and J calls come from that table; the DNA yielded D and trimming. This sample holds some 67,000 clones; around 80% were observed only once. More than 7.5% of the sample goes to the ten largest clones.

Broader findings and caveats from the paper: In the study, some 160 TCR beta chains were listed as associated with cytomegalovirus. About 15 rarely observed V segments, including chromosome 9 orphons, were excluded from the earlier analysis of 550 to 700 of the donors because counts were too low. Because HLA typing was unavailable for some donors at each locus, only the typed subset was used in association tests. In a later analysis, HLA-associated TCR beta chains showed more clonal expansion and lower generation probabilities than non-associated chains that were equally common. Assigning TCR associations to individual alleles was difficult when HLA alleles, especially DR and DQ, strongly co-occurred. A cluster of highly shared sequence variants was judged likely to represent a technical artifact of the sequencing pipeline. In a later analysis, the rate of TCR association differed among HLA loci, with DRB1 alleles having the most associated TCRs and HLA-C alleles having the fewest. Most TCR sequences were observed very rarely across donors, whereas some public TCRs were present in many individuals. A later analysis associated 15,000 to 20,000 TCR beta sequences with specific HLA alleles at a false discovery rate of 0.05. Cytomegalovirus status was reported to be diagnosed by the classifier with high specificity and sensitivity in both the original and validation cohorts. Only TCR beta chains were sequenced in this cohort, and the absence of alpha or paired-chain data limited detectable features. A later genetic analysis associated a missense DCLRE1C variant with V-gene and J-gene trimming of TCR beta chains, and an independent cohort replicated the association. Several of the top co-occurrence clusters appeared to be linked to parvovirus B19, influenza, CMV and Epstein-Barr virus, according to a later analysis. Correlated functional status among segregating V segments might reflect linkage disequilibrium, but an unknown experimental factor could not be ruled out. A few of the identified cytomegalovirus-associated TCR beta chains were confirmed in vitro to be specific for cytomegalovirus antigens. Broadly in line with IMGT annotations, most TCR beta V segments showed up in productive rearrangements about 87% or about 30% of the time in an earlier analysis of approximately 640 of the donors. A further reported finding was that TCR beta sequences accurately predicted the HLA-A and HLA-B alleles for most subjects in the first cohort. It was suggested by the authors that the approach could potentially be generalized to other disease states and immunological phenotypes. The presence/absence analyses assumed that sequencing depth was roughly uniform across donors, and that assumption may not be true. Most CMV-associated TCR beta chains appeared to be HLA-restricted in a later analysis, and the HLA associations seemed to be driven largely by CMV exposure. For the cohort, immune exposure information was limited to CMV serostatus. Compared with the approximately 670-donor mean, donors in an Asian-associated ancestry cluster had fewer N-insertions in productive TCRs, according to a later genetic analysis.

The cohort was made up of several hundred healthy bone marrow donors. At the time of sampling, all cohort members were nominally healthy, though unrecorded immune exposures were likely present. The donor was CMV seronegative and was included in the group of 352 seronegative cohort members. Every donor gave a peripheral blood sample, and the peripheral blood mononuclear cells from that sample were used for TCR beta sequencing. Genomic DNA was extracted from the blood cell samples with the Qiagen DNeasy Blood Extraction Kit. The TCR comes from a man between 40 and 49 years old in good health and CMV-seronegative. Sample: PBMCs.

The CDR3 protein sequence reads: CATGGSSYNEQFF. The bases read TGTGCCACCGGTGGGAGCTCCTACAATGAGCAGTTCTTC. Recombination linked TRBV15 to TRBJ2-1, with TRBD2 perhaps the D gene, on 5 matching bases. At the junction V is shortened by 8 bases and J by 0 bases, with 8 bases in between. Inclusive of the bounding cysteine and phenylalanine, the CDR3 is 13 residues long. Only CDR3 DNA is held: 39 bases, read in frame from base 1. For CDR1 and CDR2, the germline V gene (reference sequence) lists LNHNV and YYDKDF.